The entry below describes one TCR beta chain. Its antigen is undetermined. Donors had nominal health at sampling but likely had unrecorded immune exposures. Trimming took off 4 bases at V and 4 bases at J, with 7 bases between the two ends. The CDR3 runs 12 residues. The germline V gene encodes CDR1 MNHNS and CDR2 SASEGT. This sample was taken from a study of cytomegalovirus exposure and HLA in healthy donors. This PCR relied on a set of 60 Vbeta primers and 13 Jbeta primers. The data were produced by immunoSEQ multiplex PCR, yet TCRdb's version contains in-frame clones alone and is incomplete. Of roughly 150,000 clones in the sample, 70% to 90% were seen once. Study-level results: Among TCR sequences, most were rare, though some public TCRs appeared in many donors. Earlier analysis found most TCR beta V segments productive about 90% or about 30% of the time.

The receptor's source is a woman aged 18-29 years in good health and CMV-seronegative. The chain links TRBV6-1 to TRBJ1-2; TRBD1 might be the D (5 bases). The sequenced material came from PBMCs. CDR3 residues: CASSGQLYGYTF. The CDR3 bases are TGTGCCAGCAGTGGACAGCTCTATGGCTACACCTTC.